This record concerns one T cell receptor (beta chain) sequence. Its antigen is undetermined. The sample originates from a study of cytomegalovirus exposure and HLA in healthy donors. Study outcomes and limitations: Despite most TCR sequences being rare, some public TCRs occurred in many donors.

The method was immunoSEQ multiplex PCR; TCRdb's version includes in-frame clones alone and lacks a portion of them. The top ten hold 6.2% of the sample, which has over 120,000 clones, approximately 90% seen once. V lost 1 base, J lost 5 bases, and 11 bases lay in between. The CDR3 is 14 amino acids. CDR1 and CDR2 (germline): SEHNR, FQNEAQ (reference sequence). Separate from the approximately 720-subject first cohort, the 120-subject validation cohort was the one that the donors belonged to. The rearrangement uses TRBV7-9 and TRBJ2-5, with D possibly being TRBD2 (6 bases). The sequence came from a woman younger than 45 in good health and CMV-seropositive. The source material was PBMCs. CDR3 amino acids: CASSLVGGWETQYF. The CDR3 nucleotides read TGTGCCAGCAGCTTAGTGGGAGGCTGGGAGACCCAGTACTTC.